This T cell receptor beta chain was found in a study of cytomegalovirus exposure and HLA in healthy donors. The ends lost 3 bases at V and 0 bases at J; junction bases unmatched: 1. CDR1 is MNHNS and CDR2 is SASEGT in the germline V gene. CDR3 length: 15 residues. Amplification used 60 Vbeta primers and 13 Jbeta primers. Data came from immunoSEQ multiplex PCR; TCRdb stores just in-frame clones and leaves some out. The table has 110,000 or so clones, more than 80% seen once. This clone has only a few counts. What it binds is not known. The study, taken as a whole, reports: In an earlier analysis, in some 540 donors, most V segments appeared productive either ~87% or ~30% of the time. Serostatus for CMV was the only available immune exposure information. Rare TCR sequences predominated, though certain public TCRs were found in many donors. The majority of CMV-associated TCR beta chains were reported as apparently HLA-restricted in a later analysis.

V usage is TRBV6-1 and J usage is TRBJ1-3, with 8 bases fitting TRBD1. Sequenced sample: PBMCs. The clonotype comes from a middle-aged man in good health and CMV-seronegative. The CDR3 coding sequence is TGTGCCAGCAGTGACGACAGGGGCTCTGGAAACACCATATATTTT. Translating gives CASSDDRGSGNTIYF.